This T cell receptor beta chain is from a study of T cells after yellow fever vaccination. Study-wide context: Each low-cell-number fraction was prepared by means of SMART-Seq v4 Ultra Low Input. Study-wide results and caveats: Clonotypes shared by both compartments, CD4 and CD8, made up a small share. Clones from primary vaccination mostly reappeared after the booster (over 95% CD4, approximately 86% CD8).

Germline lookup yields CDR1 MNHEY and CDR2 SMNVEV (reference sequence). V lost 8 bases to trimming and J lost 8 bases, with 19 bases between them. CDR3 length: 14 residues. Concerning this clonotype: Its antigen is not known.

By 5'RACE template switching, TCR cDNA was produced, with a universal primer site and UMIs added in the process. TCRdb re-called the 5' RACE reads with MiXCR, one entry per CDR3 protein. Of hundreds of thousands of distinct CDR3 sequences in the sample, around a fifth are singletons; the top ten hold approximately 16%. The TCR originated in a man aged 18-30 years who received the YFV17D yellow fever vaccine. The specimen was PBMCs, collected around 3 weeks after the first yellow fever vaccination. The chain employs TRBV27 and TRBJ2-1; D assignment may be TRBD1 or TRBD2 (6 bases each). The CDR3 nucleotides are TGTGCCAGCGGCAGGACCGGGGGCGAGGATGAGCAGTTCTTC. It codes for CASGRTGGEDEQFF.